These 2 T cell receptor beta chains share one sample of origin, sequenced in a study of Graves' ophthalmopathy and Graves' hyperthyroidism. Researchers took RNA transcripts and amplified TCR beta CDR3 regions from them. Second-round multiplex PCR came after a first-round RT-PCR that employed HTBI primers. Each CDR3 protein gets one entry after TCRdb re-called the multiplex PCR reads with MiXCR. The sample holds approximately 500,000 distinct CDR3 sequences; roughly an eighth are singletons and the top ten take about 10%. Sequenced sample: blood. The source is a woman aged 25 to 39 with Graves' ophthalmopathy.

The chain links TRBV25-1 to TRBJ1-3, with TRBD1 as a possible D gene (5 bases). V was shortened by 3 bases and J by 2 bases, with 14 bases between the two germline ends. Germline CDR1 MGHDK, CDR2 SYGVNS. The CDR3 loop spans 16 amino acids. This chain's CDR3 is CASSDNRGATGNTIYF. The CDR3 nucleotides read TGTGCCAGCAGTGATAACCGAGGGGCCACTGGAAACACCATATATTTT.

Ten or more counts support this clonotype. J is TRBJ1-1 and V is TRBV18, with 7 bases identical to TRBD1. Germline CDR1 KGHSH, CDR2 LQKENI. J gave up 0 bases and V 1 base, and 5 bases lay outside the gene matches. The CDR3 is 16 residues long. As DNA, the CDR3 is TGTGCCAGCTCACCACGTCGGACAGGCCTGAACACTGAAGCTTTCTTT. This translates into CASSPRRTGLNTEAFF.